Listed below are T cell receptor beta chains from one sample, sequenced in a study of identical twins. TCRdb itself ran the 5' RACE reads through MiXCR, one entry per CDR3 protein. The sample lists some 600,000 distinct CDR3 sequences; roughly 6.6% were seen once. This sample was also put to use in a study of yellow fever vaccine responses in identical twins.

The sample was PBMCs. Receptor source: a woman between 18 and 29 years old in good health. Both conserved end residues are part of each CDR3.

j_call v_call cdr3_aa
TRBJ2-7 TRBV10-3 CAISDLIGGRSYEQYF
TRBJ2-7 TRBV5-1 CASSLGPIYEQYF
TRBJ2-1 TRBV7-9 CASSLAQYYEQFF
TRBJ1-5 TRBV7-9 CASSPQGADQPQHF
TRBJ1-6 TRBV6-1 CASSQYRGYSPLHF
TRBJ2-3 TRBV29-1 CSSLGGTGDGTDTQYF
TRBJ1-1 TRBV6-4 CASSEQGKNTEAFF
TRBJ2-7 TRBV20-1 CSAGTSGSSEQYF
TRBJ2-1 TRBV19 CASSTTLGPYNEQFF
TRBJ2-5 TRBV6-5 CASTSSGTLGTQYF
TRBJ1-2 TRBV7-9 CASTPRTGEHGYTF
TRBJ1-1 TRBV29-1 CSVEGRKQGETEAFF
TRBJ2-5 TRBV10-3 CASALAEAKETQYF
TRBJ2-5 TRBV5-1 CASSLAGPAIQETQYF
TRBJ2-7 TRBV7-9 CASSSGTGRYEQYF
TRBJ1-6 TRBV6-2/TRBV6-3 CASSYGSGRPNSPLHF
TRBJ2-1 TRBV5-1 CASSSFDNEQFF
TRBJ2-1 TRBV12-3/TRBV12-4 CASSPTSGRGISYNEQFF
TRBJ2-1 TRBV20-1 CSVQREAGGNEQFF
TRBJ2-1 TRBV10-1 CASSERLAGRNEQFF
TRBJ1-5 TRBV5-6 CASSRGVSNQPQHF
TRBJ2-3 TRBV19 CASTPSSGGARTDTQYF
TRBJ2-5 TRBV20-1 CSAESVGQQRVNQETQYF
TRBJ2-2 TRBV11-2 CASSWGLAGAVNTGELFF
TRBJ2-7 TRBV12-3/TRBV12-4 CASSFWIRSSGSHEQYF
TRBJ1-1 TRBV2 CASRDTGGPEAFF
TRBJ2-2 TRBV5-1 CASSPLGSNTGELFF
TRBJ1-2 TRBV20-1 CSTQGQNYGYTF
TRBJ2-2 TRBV7-6 CASSPGTGSTGELFF
TRBJ2-1 TRBV20-1 CSARDGALTYNEQFF
TRBJ2-1 TRBV20-1 CRALGLVGNEQFF
TRBJ1-1 TRBV3-1 CASSQERSEAFF
TRBJ2-3 TRBV20-1 CSAPFMEVADTQYF
TRBJ2-7 TRBV19 CASSGTSGRKAYEQYF
TRBJ1-1 TRBV18 CASSPTPTGAGDTEAFF
TRBJ2-3 TRBV10-2 CASSEQGGDTQYF
TRBJ2-5 TRBV27 CASSFSWGREWETQYF
TRBJ1-2 TRBV12-3/TRBV12-4 CASSFWGAGHFTF
TRBJ2-2 TRBV7-7 CASSQGLVRTGELFF
TRBJ1-2 TRBV6-1 CASRPQGAGGYTF
TRBJ1-5 TRBV27 CASSLGIGQPQHF
TRBJ2-1 TRBV28 CASSFQGAHNEQFF
TRBJ1-6 TRBV7-2 CASSRQNYSPLHF
TRBJ2-3 TRBV11-2 CASSLVELGITDTQYF
TRBJ2-1 TRBV2 CASAGRKAGNEQFF
TRBJ2-1 TRBV10-3 CAISPGRSNNEQFF
TRBJ1-2 TRBV7-2 CASSLSGTGNGYTF
TRBJ2-1 TRBV10-3 CAISDTSSYNEQFF
TRBJ2-5 TRBV24-1 CATSEAGTEGETQYF